The sequence of this T cell receptor beta chain was determined in a study of T-cell memory formation after mild COVID-19. This clonotype was picked up a small number of times. Its antigen is as yet unknown. CDR1 is SQVTM, CDR2 ANQGSEA, per germline. This CDR3 has 14 amino acids. V was shortened by 6 bases and J by 8 bases, with 19 bases between the two germline ends. One entry per CDR3 protein results from TCRdb running MiXCR on the 5' RACE reads. The sample shows roughly 600,000 distinct CDR3 sequences, roughly 18% of them seen only once. Study results and caveats: Those CD4+ clones that contracted were mainly in CM and EM (CD8+ ones in EMRA).

The receptor was derived from an adult woman who had mild COVID-19 (a few samples of this study predate the infection). Cell type and time point are not known. The sample taken for sequencing was PBMCs or a T cell subset sorted from them (not recorded which). The V call is TRBV29-1, the J call TRBJ1-4; D perhaps matches TRBD1 (6 bases). CDR3 DNA sequence: TGCAGCGTCAGACAACAGGGTGTAGGCGAAAAACTGTTTTTT. It specifies CSVRQQGVGEKLFF.